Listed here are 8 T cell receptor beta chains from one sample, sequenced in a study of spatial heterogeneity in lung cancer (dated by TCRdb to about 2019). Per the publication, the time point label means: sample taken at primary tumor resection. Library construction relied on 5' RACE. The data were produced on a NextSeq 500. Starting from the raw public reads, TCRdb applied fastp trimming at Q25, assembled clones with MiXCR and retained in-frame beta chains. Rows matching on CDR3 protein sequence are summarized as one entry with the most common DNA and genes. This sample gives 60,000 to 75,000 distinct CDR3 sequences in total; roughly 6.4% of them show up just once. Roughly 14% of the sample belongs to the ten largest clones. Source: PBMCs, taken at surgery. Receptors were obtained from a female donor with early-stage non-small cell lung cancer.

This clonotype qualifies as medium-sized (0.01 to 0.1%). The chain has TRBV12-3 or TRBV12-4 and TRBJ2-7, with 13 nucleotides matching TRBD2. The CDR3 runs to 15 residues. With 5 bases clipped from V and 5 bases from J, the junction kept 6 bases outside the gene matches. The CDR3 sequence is CASSLGLAGVNEQYF. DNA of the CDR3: TGTGCCAGCAGTCTCGGACTAGCGGGAGTGAACGAGCAGTACTTC.

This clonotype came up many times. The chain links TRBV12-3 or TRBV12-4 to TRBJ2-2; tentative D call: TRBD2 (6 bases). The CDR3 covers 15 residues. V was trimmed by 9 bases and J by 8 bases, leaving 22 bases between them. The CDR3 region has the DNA TGTGCCAGTTACCCCGGGACTCCGTTTAGGGGGGAGCTGTTTTTT. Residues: CASYPGTPFRGELFF.

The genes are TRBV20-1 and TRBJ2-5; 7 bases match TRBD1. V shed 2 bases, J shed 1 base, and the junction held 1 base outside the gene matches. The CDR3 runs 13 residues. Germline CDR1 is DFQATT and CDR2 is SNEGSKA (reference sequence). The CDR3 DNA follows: TGCAGTGCTAGATGGACAGGCCAAGAGACCCAGTACTTC. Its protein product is CSARWTGQETQYF.

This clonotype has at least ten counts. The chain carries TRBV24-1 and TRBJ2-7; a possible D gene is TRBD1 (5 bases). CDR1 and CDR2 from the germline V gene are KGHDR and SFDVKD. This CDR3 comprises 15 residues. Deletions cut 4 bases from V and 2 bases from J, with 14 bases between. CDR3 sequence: CATSDPLDTAYEQYF. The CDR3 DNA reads TGTGCCACCAGTGACCCTTTGGACACCGCCTACGAGCAGTACTTC.

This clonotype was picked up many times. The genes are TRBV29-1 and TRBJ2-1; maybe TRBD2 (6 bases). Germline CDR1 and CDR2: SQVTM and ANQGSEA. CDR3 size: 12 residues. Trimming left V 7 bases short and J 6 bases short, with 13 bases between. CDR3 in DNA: TGCAGCGGGGGGGTAGTGGGCAATGAGCAGTTCTTC. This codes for CSGGVVGNEQFF.

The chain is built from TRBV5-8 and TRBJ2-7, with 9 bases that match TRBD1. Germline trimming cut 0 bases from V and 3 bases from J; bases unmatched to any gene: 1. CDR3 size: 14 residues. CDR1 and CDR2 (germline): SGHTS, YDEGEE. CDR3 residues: CASSLGQGVYEQYF. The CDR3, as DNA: TGTGCCAGCAGCTTGGGACAGGGGGTCTACGAGCAGTACTTC.

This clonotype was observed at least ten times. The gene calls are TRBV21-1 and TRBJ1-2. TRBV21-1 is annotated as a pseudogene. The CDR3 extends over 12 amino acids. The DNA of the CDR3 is TGTGCCAGCCTGGGGGAGGTATATGGCTACACCTTC. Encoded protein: CASLGEVYGYTF.

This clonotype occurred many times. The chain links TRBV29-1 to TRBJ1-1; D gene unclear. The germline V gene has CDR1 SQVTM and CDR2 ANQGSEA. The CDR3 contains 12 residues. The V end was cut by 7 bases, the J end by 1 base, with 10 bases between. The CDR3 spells CSATKGNTEAFF. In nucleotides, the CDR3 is TGCAGCGCAACTAAGGGGAACACTGAAGCTTTCTTT.